This is a list of T cell receptor beta chains from one sample in a study of shared clonotypes between healthy human individuals. TCRdb keeps only in-frame clones here, not all; method: immunoSEQ multiplex PCR. The sample lists hundreds of thousands of clones; 75% to 85% were seen once. Source material: PBMCs. The receptors were sampled from a woman in her forties in good health. Some clones in this sample may be carry-over from other donors' samples. Each CDR3 is given with its conserved first and last residue. D genes are given only for firm matches. The size entry is marked missing in some rows and otherwise reads once, few, many or a size class.

d_call: -
clone_size: -
v_call: TRBV2
j_call: TRBJ2-3
cdr3_nt: TGTGCCAGCAAGGGGGGTAGGGGCACAGATACGCAGTATTTT
cdr3_aa: CASKGGRGTDTQYF

d_call: -
clone_size: -
v_call: TRBV27
j_call: TRBJ1-1
cdr3_nt: TGTGCCAGCAGTCCCTCCTATTCCGGAGGCACTGAAGCTTTCTTT
cdr3_aa: CASSPSYSGGTEAFF

d_call: -
clone_size: -
v_call: TRBV28
j_call: TRBJ1-1
cdr3_nt: TGTGCCAGCTGGCCCCGGACGGTGAACACTGAAGCTTTCTTT
cdr3_aa: CASWPRTVNTEAFF

d_call: TRBD1
clone_size: -
v_call: TRBV11-1
j_call: TRBJ1-1
cdr3_nt: TGTGCCAGCAGCCCGGACAGGGTTTACACTGAAGCTTTCTTT
cdr3_aa: CASSPDRVYTEAFF

d_call: TRBD1
clone_size: once
v_call: TRBV2
j_call: TRBJ1-1
cdr3_nt: TGTGCCAGCAGGGACAGGACAGGGGTCACTGAAGCTTTCTTT
cdr3_aa: CASRDRTGVTEAFF

d_call: TRBD1
clone_size: -
v_call: TRBV7-9
j_call: TRBJ2-3
cdr3_nt: TGTGCCAGCAGCTCAATCCGGGACAGCCAAATCCCTACGCAGTATTTT
cdr3_aa: CASSSIRDSQIPTQYF

d_call: -
clone_size: -
v_call: TRBV19
j_call: TRBJ1-4
cdr3_nt: TGTGCCAGTAGTTCTCGGAGAGGTTTTAACCCAACTAATGAAAAACTGTTTTTT
cdr3_aa: CASSSRRGFNPTNEKLFF

d_call: -
clone_size: -
v_call: TRBV5-6
j_call: TRBJ1-6
cdr3_nt: TGTGCCAGCAGCTTGAAGGTTACCAGTTTAAATTCACCCCTCCACTTT
cdr3_aa: CASSLKVTSLNSPLHF

d_call: TRBD2
clone_size: -
v_call: TRBV5-5
j_call: TRBJ2-7
cdr3_nt: TGTGCCAGCAGCTTGGAAGGTGGCGGGAGGGTGAGGGAGCAGTACTTC
cdr3_aa: CASSLEGGGRVREQYF

d_call: -
clone_size: few
v_call: TRBV5-6
j_call: TRBJ1-5
cdr3_nt: TGTGCCAGCAGCTTGTCGGACCAGCCCCAGCATTTT
cdr3_aa: CASSLSDQPQHF

d_call: -
clone_size: few
v_call: TRBV19
j_call: TRBJ1-5
cdr3_nt: TGTGCCAGTAGTCCAAGACGACAGGTGGGACAGCCCCAGCATTTT
cdr3_aa: CASSPRRQVGQPQHF

d_call: -
clone_size: -
v_call: TRBV11-3
j_call: TRBJ2-2
cdr3_nt: TGTGCCAGCAGCTCCGACACCGGGGAGCTGTTTTTT
cdr3_aa: CASSSDTGELFF

d_call: TRBD1
clone_size: few
v_call: TRBV6-6
j_call: TRBJ2-4
cdr3_nt: TGTGCCACCACCCCCGACAGGGTCAAAAACATTCAGTACTTC
cdr3_aa: CATTPDRVKNIQYF

d_call: -
clone_size: -
v_call: TRBV5-1
j_call: TRBJ1-4
cdr3_nt: TGCGCCAGCAGCCGGGGGAGGGATAATGAAAAACTGTTTTTT
cdr3_aa: CASSRGRDNEKLFF

d_call: -
clone_size: -
v_call: TRBV5-1
j_call: TRBJ1-1
cdr3_nt: TGCGCCAGCAGCACGTCGGGCGGACGGATCGAAGCTTTCTTT
cdr3_aa: CASSTSGGRIEAFF

d_call: -
clone_size: -
v_call: TRBV15
j_call: TRBJ1-5
cdr3_nt: TGTGCCACCGGCCTATTGGGCAATCAGCCCCAGCATTTT
cdr3_aa: CATGLLGNQPQHF

d_call: TRBD2
clone_size: -
v_call: TRBV5-5
j_call: TRBJ2-2
cdr3_nt: TGTGCCAGCAGCTTGGCTTCTTGGGGGGGTTCGAACACCGGGGAGCTGTTTTTT
cdr3_aa: CASSLASWGGSNTGELFF

d_call: -
clone_size: -
v_call: TRBV4-1
j_call: TRBJ2-7
cdr3_nt: TGCGCCAGCAGCCAACGAAGCCCTCTGGGGCTGAGAAACGAGCAGTACTTC
cdr3_aa: CASSQRSPLGLRNEQYF

d_call: TRBD1
clone_size: -
v_call: TRBV6-1
j_call: TRBJ2-3
cdr3_nt: TGTGCCAGCAGTGCCTTACCGGGACAGGGGGCCGTAGATACGCAGTATTTT
cdr3_aa: CASSALPGQGAVDTQYF

d_call: -
clone_size: -
v_call: TRBV2
j_call: TRBJ2-1
cdr3_nt: TGTGCCAGCAGTGTGCTTGTACAGGGAAGGTCCAATGAGCAGTTCTTC
cdr3_aa: CASSVLVQGRSNEQFF